The 3 T cell receptor beta chains below were found in one sample sequenced in a study of blood T cell repertoires in COVID-19. TCRdb's copy holds only in-frame clones and misses some; the assay was immunoSEQ multiplex PCR. Of roughly 410,000 clones in the sample, more than 70% were seen once. The sequencing sample was made of peripheral blood. These receptors originate from a woman aged 55-75 years with COVID-19, enrolled during active disease.

To note about this clone: Other DNA sequences within the sample encode an identical CDR3. The gene calls are TRBV5-1 and TRBJ2-1; D not resolved. V was shortened by 0 bases and J by 1 base, with 5 bases between the two germline ends. Germline loops: CDR1 SGHRS, CDR2 YFSETQ. The CDR3 loop spans 14 amino acids. The DNA of the CDR3 is TGCGCCAGCAGCTTGGGCCAGTCCTACAATGAGCAGTTCTTC. Translated: CASSLGQSYNEQFF.

This sequence joins TRBV5-1 and TRBJ1-5; D is possibly TRBD1 (5 bases). Trimming took 0 bases from V and 4 from J, leaving 8 bases between them. The germline gives CDR1 SGHRS, CDR2 YFSETQ. CDR3 length: 14 residues. Here the CDR3 DNA reads TGCGCCAGCAGCTTGGAGGGGCAGAATCAGCCCCAGCATTTT. Translated: CASSLEGQNQPQHF.

The gene calls are TRBV5-8 and TRBJ1-1; D gene unclear. The germline V gene encodes CDR1 SGHTS and CDR2 YDEGEE. V was trimmed by 0 bases and J by 9 bases, leaving 15 bases between them. The CDR3 contains 14 residues. DNA for the CDR3: TGTGCCAGCAGCTTGGGTCCGGTACCAAAGAAAGCTTTCTTT. It encodes CASSLGPVPKKAFF.